These T cell receptor beta chains were read from a single sample in a study of Tregs in tolerant kidney transplant recipients. Sequenced by immunoSEQ multiplex PCR; TCRdb stores in-frame clones only, minus some. The profile shows fewer than 80,000 clones, around nine tenths of them singletons. The sample here was CD4+ T cells from blood, taken before the transplant. The source of these receptors is a human donor who received a combined kidney and bone marrow transplant. Each CDR3 is given with its conserved first and last residue. D genes are given only for firm matches.

J | D | length | V | CDR3
TRBJ2-5 | NA | 13 | TRBV7-9 | CASLLGGQETQYF
TRBJ2-6 | NA | 15 | TRBV28 | CASSFGPSGANVLTF
TRBJ2-7 | TRBD2 | 17 | TRBV19 | CASSLRGTSGDSYEQYF
TRBJ2-7 | TRBD1 | 14 | TRBV6-6 | CASSPGQGAYEQYF
TRBJ1-2 | TRBD1 | 16 | TRBV5-6 | CASSLEGAGANYGYTF
TRBJ1-2 | TRBD1 | 13 | TRBV25-1 | CASEGQGNYGYTF
TRBJ2-3 | NA | 16 | TRBV5-1 | CASSLGAAGSTDTQYF
TRBJ1-2 | NA | 12 | TRBV14 | CASSPGRYGYTF
TRBJ1-2 | NA | 15 | TRBV28 | CASSLFGRGGEGYTF
TRBJ1-5 | NA | 13 | TRBV6-5 | CASSKTGNQPQHF
TRBJ1-2 | NA | 13 | TRBV2 | CASSIGRRSGYTF
TRBJ2-1 | NA | 15 | TRBV27 | CASSPMPGSYNEQFF
TRBJ1-2 | TRBD1 | 16 | TRBV5-4 | CASSRGQDGGNYGYTF
TRBJ2-5 | TRBD1 | 15 | TRBV15 | CATSRGGQGQETQYF
TRBJ2-7 | TRBD1 | 15 | TRBV14 | CASSQDRTGGWEQYF
TRBJ1-5 | NA | 15 | TRBV2 | CASSEASRGNQPQHF
TRBJ2-1 | NA | 16 | TRBV14 | CASSQGDKALYNEQFF
TRBJ2-4 | TRBD2 | 13 | TRBV7-2 | CASSSPTSGPQYF
TRBJ2-1 | TRBD2 | 16 | TRBV27 | CASSPRTSGSYNEQFF
TRBJ1-1 | NA | 14 | TRBV5-1 | CASSFTGMNTEAFF
TRBJ2-7 | TRBD2 | 16 | TRBV28 | CASSALTSGRLYEQYF
TRBJ1-5 | NA | 15 | TRBV5-1 | CASSLAPNSNQPQHF
TRBJ2-7 | TRBD2 | 15 | TRBV28 | CASSLNSGRAYEQYF
TRBJ1-2 | NA | 12 | TRBV7-9 | CASSLNEGGYTF
TRBJ2-2 | NA | 13 | TRBV6-6 | CASSYSSTGELFF
TRBJ1-3 | NA | 12 | TRBV29-1 | CSVGADGNTIYF
TRBJ2-7 | TRBD2 | 15 | TRBV5-6 | CASSLLAGEAYEQYF
TRBJ2-7 | TRBD1 | 12 | TRBV29-1 | CSVGQGANEQYF
TRBJ2-7 | TRBD2 | 15 | TRBV5-4 | CASSLVGTSSYEQYF
TRBJ2-3 | TRBD1 | 16 | TRBV6-6 | CASSYKRDRSTDTQYF
TRBJ2-7 | TRBD2 | 16 | TRBV28 | CASSLDGGMISYEQYF
TRBJ2-7 | NA | 13 | TRBV28 | CASSGLAPYEQYF
TRBJ2-7 | TRBD1 | 12 | TRBV25-1 | CASSLRQGEQYF
TRBJ2-6 | NA | 19 | TRBV4-2 | CASSQAPGEHSSGANVLTF
TRBJ2-1 | NA | 13 | TRBV28 | CASSLLAGGNQFF
TRBJ1-1 | NA | 13 | TRBV5-1 | CASTWDSNTEAFF
TRBJ2-3 | NA | 15 | TRBV7-7 | CASSFRSGESDTQYF
TRBJ2-7 | NA | 14 | TRBV5-1 | CASSPSGDSHEQYF
TRBJ2-3 | NA | 14 | TRBV7-9 | CASRKEGQTDTQYF
TRBJ1-2 | NA | 11 | TRBV20-1 | CSAGGQQGYTF
TRBJ1-1 | NA | 11 | TRBV6-6 | CASSFQGEAFF
TRBJ1-5 | NA | 12 | TRBV30 | CAWSVTGQPQHF
TRBJ2-7 | TRBD2 | 13 | TRBV29-1 | CSVETSGSYEQYF
TRBJ2-1 | NA | 16 | TRBV4-2 | CASSQNDPGQHNEQFF
TRBJ2-1 | TRBD2 | 18 | TRBV6-1 | CASSGGLAGVAGRGEQFF
TRBJ2-7 | TRBD2 | 17 | TRBV28 | CASSLWRLAGFSYEQYF
TRBJ2-6 | NA | 15 | TRBV4-3 | CASSQSISGANVLTF
TRBJ2-7 | TRBD1 | 15 | TRBV18 | CASSPEQGAIREQYF
TRBJ2-1 | TRBD2 | 17 | TRBV27 | CASSLMASGSRGNEQFF
TRBJ2-5 | TRBD2 | 17 | TRBV5-1 | CASSPGLAGAHQETQYF
TRBJ2-3 | NA | 13 | TRBV5-1 | CASSFQGTDTQYF
TRBJ1-1 | TRBD1 | 15 | TRBV5-1 | CASSADRGMNTEAFF
TRBJ2-3 | NA | 16 | TRBV9 | CASSVGFSSSTDTQYF
TRBJ2-3 | NA | 17 | TRBV30 | CAWRDHGAATGTDTQYF
TRBJ2-1 | TRBD2 | 17 | TRBV5-1 | CASSLGVGLAGVGEQFF
TRBJ1-4 | TRBD1 | 17 | TRBV28 | CASNSGARQGENEKLFF
TRBJ1-2 | TRBD1 | 15 | TRBV7-6 | CASSLVETGIYGYTF
TRBJ2-7 | TRBD2 | 14 | TRBV30 | CAWSGLASSYEQYF
TRBJ1-2 | TRBD1 | 14 | TRBV19 | CATMGTVDHGGYTF